This TCR beta chain was identified in a study of OX40 agonist ivuxolimab in advanced cancers. Here immunoSEQ multiplex PCR was the method, and the copy in TCRdb shows in-frame clones only, minus some. The sample includes under 70,000 clones, approximately 84% of them seen just once. CDR1 is SEHNR and CDR2 is FQNEAQ in the germline V gene (reference sequence). The length of the CDR3 is 18 residues. V shed 5 bases and J 0 bases; nucleotides not matched to a gene: 15. The clonotype originates from an adult with an advanced solid tumor such as melanoma, head and neck, liver or kidney cancer. The chain carries TRBV7-9 and TRBJ1-1; 7 bases fit TRBD1. The sequenced sample was CD4+ or CD8+ T cells sorted from blood, obtained in a trial of the OX40 agonist ivuxolimab. The CDR3 DNA sequence: TGTGCCAGCAGCCAAGAAGGAGGGGGCGAGGGTATGAACACTGAAGCTTTCTTT. Its protein is CASSQEGGGEGMNTEAFF.